The 32 T cell receptor beta chains below all came from one sample that was sequenced in a study of shared clonotypes between healthy human individuals (dated by TCRdb to 2018 to 2021). Receptors were amplified or captured by the immunoSEQ multiplex PCR assay. TCRdb took this table from immuneACCESS and kept in-frame rearrangements with V and J called. Such tables lack part of the clones; where checked against another copy, unresolved V genes explain under half of the gap, and the rest is unexplained. Present in this sample are about 530,000 clones, roughly 95% of which were seen just once. The ten biggest clones cover about 0.064% of the sample. Sequencing was carried out using naive CD4+ T cells sorted from blood. The cell subset or site tag for this specimen amounts to: CD45RA+ positively selected. These receptors were taken from a woman between 25 and 40 years old in good health.

The genes are TRBV29-1 and TRBJ2-1; no clear D gene. This CDR3 has 10 amino acids. Trimming pared 3 bases from V and 6 bases from J, leaving 3 bases between. Germline values: CDR1 SQVTM, CDR2 ANQGSEA. The CDR3 loop is CSVEGNEQFF. CDR3 nucleotide sequence: TGCAGCGTTGAGGGCAATGAGCAGTTCTTC.

This sequence joins TRBV6-6 and TRBJ2-7; TRBD1 matches at 8 bases. Unmatched junction bases numbered 17, after V lost 11 bases and J lost 2 bases. In germline, CDR1 is MNHNY, CDR2 SVGAGI (reference sequence). The CDR3 contains 16 residues. The CDR3 bases are TGTGCCCCCGCGTCGTCCGGGGACAGGCCTACCTACGAGCAGTACTTC. It codes for CAPASSGDRPTYEQYF.

The chain has TRBV15 and TRBJ2-7, with TRBD2 matching over 8 bases. Germline V CDR1 and CDR2: LNHNV, YYDKDF (reference sequence). The V gene end was trimmed by 1 base and the J gene end by 1 base; junction bases not matched to a gene: 12. CDR3 length: 18 amino acids. The CDR3 nucleotides read TGTGCCACCAGCAGAGGGTTCGAGAGCGGGAGCTGGTCCTACGAGCAGTACTTC. Its protein product is CATSRGFESGSWSYEQYF.

This clone occurred once. V usage is TRBV18 and J usage is TRBJ2-7, with D possibly being TRBD1 (5 bases). V lost 2 bases, J lost 3 bases, and 8 bases lay in between. The CDR3 loop spans 13 amino acids. Germline V gives CDR1 KGHSH, CDR2 LQKENI. The CDR3 DNA reads as TGTGCCAGCTCACCAGTGCAGGGCTACGAGCAGTACTTC. Its protein product is CASSPVQGYEQYF.

This chain connects TRBV29-1 to TRBJ2-1; D may be TRBD2 (6 bases). The CDR3 totals 13 residues. Germline V gene data show CDR1 as SQVTM and CDR2 as ANQGSEA. Trimming stripped 4 bases from V and 8 bases from J, with 15 bases between. The DNA of the CDR3 is TGCAGCGTTGCGTCACTAGCCGGCGATGAGCAGTTCTTC. As protein: CSVASLAGDEQFF.

The chain joins TRBV10-1 to TRBJ2-5; tentatively, D is TRBD1 (5 bases). Matching the DNA end better, TRBJ2-7 makes the J call doubtful. This CDR3 comprises 13 residues. Germline loops: CDR1 WNHNN, CDR2 SYGVQD (reference sequence). In DNA form, the CDR3 reads TGCGCCAGCAGTGAGGGGTCTGGGGCCGAGCAGTACTTC. It is translated as CASSEGSGAEQYF.

The J gene is TRBJ1-4, the V gene TRBV11-1, with 8 bases lining up with TRBD1. V lost 5 bases, J lost 8 bases, and 7 bases stayed unmatched. Germline V gene data show CDR1 as SGHAT and CDR2 as FQDESV (reference sequence). CDR3 size: 14 residues. The CDR3 DNA reads as TGTGCCAGCAGCGGACAGGGTCTAGAAGAAAAACTGTTTTTT. Protein product: CASSGQGLEEKLFF.

The chain has TRBV28 and TRBJ2-1; TRBD2 might be the D (5 bases). The germline V gene has CDR1 MDHEN and CDR2 SYDVKM. The CDR3 loop spans 14 amino acids. The V end was cut by 5 bases, the J end by 1 base, with 9 bases between. CDR3 loop: CASSKGGSYNEQFF. DNA of the CDR3: TGTGCCAGCAGTAAAGGAGGATCCTACAATGAGCAGTTCTTC.

V usage is TRBV11-2 and J usage is TRBJ1-2, with unresolved D. With 4 bases removed from V and 3 bases from J, the gap between germline ends came to 12 bases. Germline loops: CDR1 SGHAT, CDR2 FQNNGV. The CDR3 contains 14 residues. CDR3 protein: CASSSVGRHYGYTF. The CDR3 DNA reads as TGTGCCAGCAGCTCAGTAGGCAGACACTATGGCTACACCTTC.

This clone was counted a single time. V usage is TRBV20-1 and J usage is TRBJ2-3; D ambiguous. Germline CDR1 and CDR2: DFQATT and SNEGSKA (reference sequence). The V end was cut by 1 base, the J end by 4 bases, with 3 bases between. This CDR3 has 11 amino acids. The CDR3 nucleotides read TGCAGTGCTAGAGCCCCAGATACGCAGTATTTT. It yields the protein CSARAPDTQYF.

This sequence joins TRBV4-1 and TRBJ2-5; the match to TRBD1 covers 7 bases. The CDR3 has 13 residues. CDR1 and CDR2 from the germline V gene are MGHRA and YSYEKL. The V and J ends lost 2 bases and 11 bases, in that order; junction bases with no gene match: 8. The CDR3 DNA reads TGCGCCAGCAGCCAAATACTAGGGGGCCAGCAGTACTTC. This encodes CASSQILGGQQYF.

This chain connects TRBV27 to TRBJ2-7; D is uncertain. This CDR3 spans 13 amino acids. V shed 5 bases and J shed 3 bases, with 11 bases lying between them. In germline, CDR1 is MNHEY, CDR2 SMNVEV (reference sequence). CDR3 region: CASSPYRHYEQYF. The CDR3 DNA is TGTGCCAGCAGTCCATATCGACACTACGAGCAGTACTTC.

V and J are TRBV5-1 and TRBJ2-7; TRBD1 matches at 8 bases. This CDR3 comprises 16 residues. CDR1 is SGHRS, CDR2 YFSETQ, per germline. Germline trimming cut 4 bases from V and 3 bases from J; bases unmatched to any gene: 12. CDR3 sequence (DNA): TGCGCCAGCAGCAGAACTCCGACAGGGGACATCTACGAGCAGTACTTC. Translation gives CASSRTPTGDIYEQYF.

This clone was seen once. The CDR3 protein is CASSYEGHTYEQYF. For the CDR3, the DNA is TGTGCCAGCAGTTACGAAGGACATACCTACGAGCAGTACTTC. This chain links TRBV6-6 with TRBJ2-7, with D perhaps TRBD1 (5 bases). The germline CDR1 and CDR2 sequences are MNHNY and SVGAGI (reference sequence). The CDR3 consists of 14 residues. The germline V and J ends were trimmed by 2 bases and 2 bases, with 10 bases remaining between them.

The J gene is TRBJ2-1, the V gene TRBV11-3; D is ambiguous. The V and J ends lost 1 base and 9 bases respectively, with 13 bases between them. There are 14 residues in the CDR3. The germline V gene encodes CDR1 SGHNT and CDR2 YENEEA. The chain's CDR3 is CASSLVLSVGEQFF. The CDR3 nucleotides read TGTGCCAGCAGCTTAGTATTAAGCGTAGGTGAGCAGTTCTTC.

Comments on this clone: This sample includes further DNA sequences coding for the same CDR3. The rearrangement joins TRBV7-2 to TRBJ2-7; TRBD2 agrees at 8 bases. Germline CDR1 SGHTA, CDR2 FQGNSA. V dropped 1 base and J dropped 1; count of bases not matched to a gene: 3. The CDR3 length is 15 residues. CDR3 nucleotides: TGTGCCAGCAGCTTAGTACGGGAGGGGTCCTACGAGCAGTACTTC. The encoded protein is CASSLVREGSYEQYF.

V and J are TRBV6-5 and TRBJ1-2; D is ambiguous. From germline, CDR1 is MNHEY and CDR2 SVGAGI. This CDR3 has 15 amino acids. The V gene lost 6 bases and the J gene lost 3 bases, with 17 bases spanning the gap. The CDR3 here is CASSGIDGPDYGYTF. CDR3 DNA sequence: TGTGCCAGCAGCGGAATAGACGGGCCAGACTATGGCTACACCTTC.

This chain joins TRBV5-1 and TRBJ1-3, with 8 bases lining up with TRBD1. This CDR3 has 14 amino acids. The trim removed 4 bases at V and 0 bases at J, leaving 0 bases unmatched. Germline V gene data show CDR1 as SGHRS and CDR2 as YFSETQ. The CDR3 loop reads CASSQGASGNTIYF. The CDR3 DNA sequence: TGCGCCAGCAGCCAGGGGGCCTCTGGAAACACCATATATTTT.

The chain employs TRBV7-6 and TRBJ2-7; 7 nucleotides align to TRBD1. Germline V CDR1 and CDR2: SGHVS, FNYEAQ. The CDR3 length is 15 residues. V trimming: 4 bases; J trimming: 5 bases; junction bases outside the gene matches: 11. The DNA of the CDR3 is TGTGCCAGCAGCTCTTTTGACAGGGCGTCGGACGAGCAGTACTTC. Translation gives CASSSFDRASDEQYF. Together with reference TRBV7-6 and TRBJ2-7, the CDR3 gives the full variable domain: GAGVSQSPRYKVTKRGQDVALRCDPISGHVSLYWYRQALGQGPEFLTYFNYEAQQDKSGLPNDRFSAERPEGSISTLTIQRTEQRDSAMYRCASSSFDRASDEQYFGPGTRLTVT.

This chain uses TRBV28 with TRBJ2-7; the D is unclear. Germline V gene sequence: CDR1 MDHEN, CDR2 SYDVKM. CDR3 size: 12 residues. V lost 8 bases to trimming and J lost 6 bases, with 14 bases between them. The CDR3 DNA reads as TGTGCCAGCGGCAGTTGGCTGGGCGAGCAGTACTTC. It translates to CASGSWLGEQYF.

The chain links TRBV5-1 to TRBJ1-4; possible D gene TRBD1, 5 bases. Trimming stripped 3 bases from V and 10 bases from J, with 13 bases between. Germline values: CDR1 SGHRS, CDR2 YFSETQ. The length of the CDR3 is 13 residues. The DNA for the CDR3 is TGCGCCAGCAGCTCGGACCGAAGGGGAAAACTGTTTTTT. Encoded protein: CASSSDRRGKLFF.

V and J are TRBV7-2 and TRBJ2-7; 8 bases are shared with TRBD1. The CDR3 runs to 14 residues. CDR1 and CDR2 (germline): SGHTA, FQGNSA. Trimming took 3 bases from V and 2 from J; bases not matched to a gene: 3. CDR3 sequence reads: CASSFQGATYEQYF. As DNA, the CDR3 is TGTGCCAGCAGCTTCCAGGGGGCAACCTACGAGCAGTACTTC. Together with reference TRBV7-2 and TRBJ2-7, the CDR3 gives the full variable domain: GAGVSQSPSNKVTEKGKDVELRCDPISGHTALYWYRQSLGQGLEFLIYFQGNSAPDKSGLPSDRFSAERTGGSVSTLTIQRTQQEDSAVYLCASSFQGATYEQYFGPGTRLTVT.

J is TRBJ1-3 and V is TRBV6-5; D is uncertain. The V end was cut by 8 bases, the J end by 1 base, with 12 bases between. The CDR3 contains 14 residues. Per the germline V gene, CDR1 is MNHEY and CDR2 is SVGAGI. CDR3 amino acids: CASRPGTSGNTIYF. The CDR3 DNA follows: TGTGCCAGCCGTCCTGGTACGTCTGGAAACACCATATATTTT.

The CDR3 loop is CASSYGQYSNQPQHF. CDR3 nucleotide sequence: TGTGCCAGCAGTTATGGACAGTATAGCAATCAGCCCCAGCATTTT. V and J are TRBV28 and TRBJ1-5; a possible D gene is TRBD1 (6 bases). The V end was cut by 4 bases, the J end by 0 bases, with 10 bases between. This CDR3 spans 15 amino acids. Germline loops: CDR1 MDHEN, CDR2 SYDVKM.

This chain connects TRBV30 to TRBJ2-1; no clear D gene. The CDR3 loop spans 14 amino acids. With 5 bases removed from V and 8 bases from J, the gap between germline ends came to 19 bases. CDR1 GTSNPN and CDR2 SVGIG come from the germline V gene (reference sequence). The CDR3 DNA is TGTGCCTGGGCCTCCGGTCCCCGCTCGGATGAGCAGTTCTTC. Encoded protein: CAWASGPRSDEQFF.

This clone was counted a single time. The rearrangement uses TRBV2 and TRBJ2-7, with 8 bases identical to TRBD2. Germline CDR1 is SNHLY and CDR2 is FYNNEI. V shed 9 bases, J shed 5 bases, and the junction held 15 bases outside the gene matches. The CDR3 has 15 amino acids. CDR3 residues: CARSAGVGRGDEQYF. CDR3 in DNA: TGTGCCAGATCAGCGGGAGTTGGTAGGGGAGACGAGCAGTACTTC.

V usage is TRBV5-5 and J usage is TRBJ1-2, with 8 bases lining up with TRBD1. CDR1 and CDR2 (germline): SGHKS, YYEKEE (reference sequence). The CDR3 is made up of 13 amino acids. Trimming removed 1 base from V and 8 bases from J; junction bases left unmatched: 4. CDR3 residues: CASSLPGGRGYTF. Written as DNA, the CDR3 is TGTGCCAGCAGCTTGCCAGGGGGCCGAGGCTACACCTTC.

The genes are TRBV30 and TRBJ1-1; D remains ambiguous. The CDR3 length is 13 residues. V was trimmed by 0 bases and J by 1 base, leaving 6 bases between them. In germline, CDR1 is GTSNPN, CDR2 SVGIG (reference sequence). Here the CDR3 DNA reads TGTGCCTGGAGTGTAGACTGGAACACTGAAGCTTTCTTT. Its translation: CAWSVDWNTEAFF.

This rearrangement joins TRBV29-1 to TRBJ1-2; unclear D gene. Germline CDR1 and CDR2: SQVTM and ANQGSEA. The CDR3 sequence is 14 residues long. V was clipped by 3 bases and J by 0 bases, with 11 bases between them. As DNA, the CDR3 is TGCAGCGTTGAGGCAGGCCCTGCTAACTATGGCTACACCTTC. Translation: CSVEAGPANYGYTF.

The chain links TRBV4-1 to TRBJ2-3; 10 nucleotides match TRBD2. This CDR3 is 19 amino acids long. With 6 bases clipped from V and 0 bases from J, the junction kept 15 bases outside the gene matches. Germline loops: CDR1 MGHRA, CDR2 YSYEKL. The CDR3 reads CASRHLTSGLLTSTDTQYF. CDR3 in DNA: TGCGCCAGCAGACATCTGACTAGCGGGCTGTTGACTAGCACAGATACGCAGTATTTT.

On this clone itself: Additional DNA sequences in this sample encode the identical CDR3. This chain connects TRBV28 to TRBJ2-6; D is unclear. CDR1 is MDHEN, CDR2 SYDVKM, per germline. The CDR3 runs to 13 residues. Deletions cut 4 bases from V and 0 bases from J, with 1 base between. The CDR3 DNA reads TGTGCCAGCAGTTACTCTGGGGCCAACGTCCTGACTTTC. Translated, it gives CASSYSGANVLTF.

This clone appeared a single time. This sequence joins TRBV11-3 and TRBJ2-3, with D tentatively TRBD1 or TRBD2 (5 bases each). Germline V CDR1 and CDR2: SGHNT, YENEEA. The V end was cut by 1 base, the J end by 3 bases, with 11 bases between. The CDR3 length is 15 residues. Here the CDR3 DNA reads TGTGCCAGCAGCTTAGGGGACCCAATAACAGATACGCAGTATTTT. Amino acid sequence: CASSLGDPITDTQYF.